This note documents a single T cell receptor beta chain sequence. This clonotype was recorded many times. This clone's antigen is unknown. Qualities for individual bases were not recorded, and no much larger clone is one base off. The meaning of the sample's treatment or condition label: live attenuated yellow fever vaccine strain. PBMCs were isolated from peripheral blood using a standard Ficoll-Paque protocol. Dynabeads CD4 and CD8 positive selection kits were used to isolate the CD4 and CD8 T-cell fractions. TriZol was used to extract RNA from bulk PBMCs, CD4 and CD8 fractions, and dextramer-positive and dextramer-negative fractions. The source of the sample is a study of T cells after yellow fever vaccination (dated by TCRdb to between 2018 and 2021). The study in broad terms: The SMART-Seq v4 Ultra Low Input RNA kit was used to prepare libraries from fractions with low cell numbers. To track T-cell clones before and after primary and booster YFV17D yellow fever vaccination, bulk TCR alpha and beta repertoires were sequenced longitudinally. Two healthy male donors, one aged 18 to 30 and one aged 30 to 40 years, made up the cohort. Blood samples were taken at several timepoints before and after primary and secondary immunization, and bulk PBMC replicates and cell subsets were isolated. Findings and caveats that apply to the study as a whole: Most clones expanded after primary vaccination were re-detected after the booster (around 96% of CD4 and around 88% of CD8), suggesting broad memory maintenance. Compared with the primary T-cell response, the secondary T-cell response was faster but weaker, reaching its peak on day 5 rather than on day 15. A small share of clonotypes was detected in both CD4 and CD8 compartments, with the overlap likely arising from convergent recombination. FACS-sorted repertoires could contain abundant contaminating clonotypes from the bulk population, so computational filtering was required. The study included only a couple of donors, which limits how far the findings can be generalized.

TCR cDNA was synthesized by 5'RACE template switching, which introduced a universal primer site and unique molecular identifiers. Priming for cDNA synthesis came from both the TCR alpha and TCR beta constant segments. Two PCR steps were used to amplify libraries, with sample barcodes and sequencing adapters being added in the second step. Sequencing of the libraries was done on either Illumina HiSeq 2500 (2x100 bp) or NovaSeq (2x150 bp). The paper's data handling went like this. MIGEC was used to demultiplex reads and collapse the reads into UMI consensus sequences, and MiXCR was used for V(D)J alignment. Vaccine-responding clonotypes were defined with edgeR using replicate PBMC samples, requiring FDR below 0.01 and a log2 fold change above 5 up to day 15. Each bulk clonotype was labeled CD4 or CD8 based on which sequenced repertoire, CD4 or CD8, contained the clonotype at higher abundance. TCRdb reprocessing: public reads trimmed at Q25 with fastp, clones called with MiXCR, in-frame beta chains kept. Here each entry gathers all rows of one CDR3 protein and keeps the most common genes and DNA. Clone size and V and J calls follow TCRdb, not the original study. The sample records about 230,000 distinct CDR3 sequences, roughly 6.8% of which are singletons. Jointly, the top ten make up approximately 0.99% of the sample.

The origin of this receptor is a man aged 25 to 40 who received the YFV17D yellow fever vaccine. This specimen consisted of CD4+ T cells sorted from PBMCs, obtained on the day of the yellow fever booster vaccination.

The DNA reads TGCAGTGCTAGAGCGCAGGTGACGGGAACAGATACGCAGTATTTT. Protein translation: CSARAQVTGTDTQYF. The chain is assembled from TRBV20-1 and TRBJ2-3, and the D gene may be TRBD2, 5 bases matching. At the junction V is shortened by 1 base and J by 3 bases, with 14 bases in between. Reading the germline V gene (reference sequence) gives CDR1 DFQATT and CDR2 SNEGSKA. The CDR3 holds 15 amino acids from the cysteine to the phenylalanine. Only the CDR3 DNA stays, 45 bases, in frame from base 1.